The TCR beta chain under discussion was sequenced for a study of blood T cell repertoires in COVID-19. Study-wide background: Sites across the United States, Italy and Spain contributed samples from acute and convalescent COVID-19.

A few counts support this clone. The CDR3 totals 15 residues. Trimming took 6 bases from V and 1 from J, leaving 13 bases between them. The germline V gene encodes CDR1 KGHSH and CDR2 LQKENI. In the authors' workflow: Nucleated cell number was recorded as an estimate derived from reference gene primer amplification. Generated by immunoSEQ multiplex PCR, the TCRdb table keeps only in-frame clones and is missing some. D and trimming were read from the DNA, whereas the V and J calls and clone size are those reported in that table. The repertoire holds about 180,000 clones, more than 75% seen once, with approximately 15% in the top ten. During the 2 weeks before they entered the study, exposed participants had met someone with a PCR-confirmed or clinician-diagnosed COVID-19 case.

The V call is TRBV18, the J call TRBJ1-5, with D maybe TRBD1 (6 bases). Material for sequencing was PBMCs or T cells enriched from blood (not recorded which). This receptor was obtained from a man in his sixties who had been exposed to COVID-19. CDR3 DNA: TGTGCCAGCTCCCCTGGGACATTAAGCAATCAGCCCCAGCATTTT. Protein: CASSPGTLSNQPQHF.